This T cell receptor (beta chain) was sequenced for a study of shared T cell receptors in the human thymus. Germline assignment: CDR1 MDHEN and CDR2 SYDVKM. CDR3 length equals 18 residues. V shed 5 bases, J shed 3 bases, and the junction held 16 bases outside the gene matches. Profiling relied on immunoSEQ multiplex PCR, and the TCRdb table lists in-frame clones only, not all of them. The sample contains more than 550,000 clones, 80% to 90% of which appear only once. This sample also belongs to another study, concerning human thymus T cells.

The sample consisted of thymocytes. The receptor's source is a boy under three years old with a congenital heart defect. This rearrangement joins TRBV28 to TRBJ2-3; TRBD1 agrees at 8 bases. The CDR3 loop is CASSLSVIRDRLTDTQYF. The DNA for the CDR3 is TGTGCCAGCAGTCTAAGTGTTATCCGGGACAGGTTAACAGATACGCAGTATTTT.